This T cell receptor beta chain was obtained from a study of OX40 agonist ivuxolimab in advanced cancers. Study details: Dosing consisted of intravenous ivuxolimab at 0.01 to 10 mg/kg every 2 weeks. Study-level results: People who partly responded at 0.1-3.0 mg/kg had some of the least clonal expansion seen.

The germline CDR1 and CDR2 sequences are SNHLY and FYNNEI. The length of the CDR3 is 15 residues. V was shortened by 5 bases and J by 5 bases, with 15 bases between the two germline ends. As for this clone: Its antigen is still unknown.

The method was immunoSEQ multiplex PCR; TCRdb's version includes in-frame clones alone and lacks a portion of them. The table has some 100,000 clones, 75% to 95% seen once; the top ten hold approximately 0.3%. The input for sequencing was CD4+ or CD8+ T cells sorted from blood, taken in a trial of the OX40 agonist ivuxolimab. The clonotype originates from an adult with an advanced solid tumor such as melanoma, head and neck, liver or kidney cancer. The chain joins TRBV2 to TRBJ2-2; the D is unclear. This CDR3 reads CASSSGPAATGELFF. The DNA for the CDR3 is TGTGCCAGCAGTTCCGGACCGGCCGCGACCGGGGAGCTGTTTTTT.